The clone carrying this T cell receptor (beta chain) has just a few counts. Its antigen is as yet unknown. These data are taken from a study of response to subunit inactivated influenza vaccine. Study outcomes and limitations: Authors suggested seasonal influenza vaccinations each recruit few new T cells.

The junction had 8 bases not matched to a gene; V was cut back by 7 bases and J by 0 bases. CDR3 length: 16 amino acids. The germline CDR1 and CDR2 sequences are MNHNS and SASEGT. TCRdb passed the RT-PCR reads through MiXCR, listing each CDR3 protein once. Of a few hundred thousand distinct CDR3 sequences listed, around 15% were seen once; the top ten hold around 10%. The rearrangement uses TRBV6-1 and TRBJ1-5, with 8 nucleotides matching TRBD1. This TCR was recovered from a man aged 50 to 60 who received an inactivated influenza vaccine. This specimen was PBMCs from blood, taken 11 to 12 days after vaccination. The chain's CDR3 is CASTRTGSVSNQPQHF. CDR3 nucleotides: TGTGCCAGCACACGGACAGGGTCGGTTAGCAATCAGCCCCAGCATTTT.